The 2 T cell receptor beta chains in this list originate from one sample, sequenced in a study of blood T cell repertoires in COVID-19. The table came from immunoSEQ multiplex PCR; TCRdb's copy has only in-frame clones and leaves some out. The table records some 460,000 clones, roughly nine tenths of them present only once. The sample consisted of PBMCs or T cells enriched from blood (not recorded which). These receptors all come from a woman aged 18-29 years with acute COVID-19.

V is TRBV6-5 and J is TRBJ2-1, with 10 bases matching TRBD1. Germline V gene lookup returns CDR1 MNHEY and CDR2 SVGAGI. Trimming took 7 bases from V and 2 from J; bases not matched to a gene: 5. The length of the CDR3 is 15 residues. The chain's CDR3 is CASTWGQGPYNEQFF. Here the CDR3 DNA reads TGTGCCAGCACTTGGGGACAGGGGCCCTACAATGAGCAGTTCTTC.

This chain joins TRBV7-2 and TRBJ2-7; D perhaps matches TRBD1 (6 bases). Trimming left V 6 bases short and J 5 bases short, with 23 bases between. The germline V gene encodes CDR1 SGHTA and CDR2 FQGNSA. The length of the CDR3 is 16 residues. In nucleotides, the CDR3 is TGTGCCAGCAGTCAAAGGGCAGGGGCGAAACCAAACGAGCAGTACTTC. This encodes CASSQRAGAKPNEQYF. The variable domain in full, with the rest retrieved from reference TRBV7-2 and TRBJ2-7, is GAGVSQSPSNKVTEKGKDVELRCDPISGHTALYWYRQSLGQGLEFLIYFQGNSAPDKSGLPSDRFSAERTGGSVSTLTIQRTQQEDSAVYLCASSQRAGAKPNEQYFGPGTRLTVT.